This T cell receptor beta chain was observed in a study of Ad26.COV2.S vaccination and SARS-CoV-2 variants. V was pared by 1 base and J by 1 base, with 10 bases between. The CDR3 covers 15 residues. CDR1 and CDR2 (germline): KGHSH, LQKENI. As to treatment: some 19 received Ad26.COV2.S at low or high dose, single or two shots; 5 received placebo; per-sample allocation not given. Repertoires come from day 63 after the first vaccine or placebo injection. Measured with immunoSEQ multiplex PCR; TCRdb has only the in-frame clones, and not every one. Among hundreds of thousands of clones listed, roughly 90% were seen once.

This sequence originates from a person aged 18-65 years who received the Ad26.COV2.S COVID-19 vaccine or a placebo. The sample here was peripheral blood, taken in a trial of Ad26.COV2.S vaccine versus placebo. The V and J genes are TRBV18 and TRBJ1-1, with D unclear. This chain's CDR3 is CASSPRERTNTEAFF. CDR3 in DNA: TGTGCCAGCTCACCACGGGAACGGACGAACACTGAAGCTTTCTTT.